This T cell receptor (beta chain) derives from a study of pediatric ulcerative colitis. General study findings and limits: Ulcerative colitis patients shared more blood-rectal clones than controls.

Sequencing depth was up to 500,000 reads per sample. The table came from immunoSEQ multiplex PCR; TCRdb's copy has only in-frame clones and leaves some out. The table includes approximately 9,300 clones, 88% detected once. Colonoscopy and blood draw happened at the same time. Notes on this clone: Its antigen is as yet unknown.

Trimming removed 2 bases at V and 3 bases at J, with 7 bases between. The CDR3 is 13 amino acids. Per the germline V gene, CDR1 is SGHNT and CDR2 is YYREEE (reference sequence). The gene calls are TRBV5-4 and TRBJ2-3; D not certain. This TCR derives from a girl aged 5-17 years with moderate ulcerative colitis. Input material: blood. In nucleotides, the CDR3 is TGTGCCAGCAGCTTTGGGGTAACAGATACGCAGTATTTT. Its protein is CASSFGVTDTQYF.